This TCR beta chain was retrieved from a study of beta chain features in type 1 diabetes. Overall study context: The samples had approximately 110 million sorted cells examined in all. Findings and caveats of the study: Naive, central memory and Treg TCRB repertoires seemed to resemble each other more closely in patients than they did in healthy donors.

Expressed TCRB transcripts were sequenced after all isolated RNA was converted to cDNA. An average approximately 3.5 million reads came from naive, central memory and regulatory T cell samples. TCRdb keeps only in-frame clones here, not all; method: immunoSEQ multiplex PCR. The sample contains about 360,000 clones, approximately 12% of which appear only once. A few counts support this clone. The target antigen is unknown. With 0 bases clipped from V and 4 bases from J, the junction kept 1 base outside the gene matches. CDR1 is SQVTM and CDR2 is ANQGSEA in the germline V gene. CDR3 length: 14 amino acids.

The sequenced sample was naive CD4+ T cells from blood. The gene calls are TRBV29-1 and TRBJ2-2; 8 bases agree with TRBD1. The receptor was isolated from a man aged 18 to 29 in good health. The CDR3 spells CSVEEQGGTGELFF. CDR3 bases: TGCAGCGTTGAAGAACAGGGGGGCACCGGGGAGCTGTTTTTT.